The source of this T cell receptor beta chain is a study of graft-versus-host responses after intestinal transplantation. This clone came up a few times. Clones were read by immunoSEQ multiplex PCR, and TCRdb kept only the in-frame ones, dropping some. The sample gives 3,500 to 5,000 clones, about 29% of which show up once; approximately 8% is in the top ten. J gave up 0 bases and V 1 base, and 4 bases lay outside the gene matches. Germline V gene data show CDR1 as SGHAT and CDR2 as FQNNGV. The CDR3 loop spans 19 amino acids. This receptor was identified in a human patient who was an organ donor for intestinal transplantation. The sample here was alloreactive CD4+ T cells from a mixed lymphocyte reaction culture, taken before transplantation. Subset specified: CFSE-low proliferating T cells sorted from roughly six-day pre-transplant mixed lymphocyte reaction (GvH or HvG direction). The chain employs TRBV11-2 and TRBJ2-1, with TRBD2 matching 15 bases. The CDR3 loop is CASSLGTSGGAGSYNEQFF. The CDR3 DNA reads TGTGCCAGCAGCTTAGGGACTAGCGGGGGGGCCGGCTCCTACAATGAGCAGTTCTTC. The entire variable domain, with the rest obtained from reference TRBV11-2 and TRBJ2-1, is as follows: EAGVAQSPRYKIIEKRQSVAFWCNPISGHATLYWYQQILGQGPKLLIQFQNNGVVDDSQLPKDRFSAERLKGVDSTLKIQPAKLEDSAVYLCASSLGTSGGAGSYNEQFFGPGTRLTVL.